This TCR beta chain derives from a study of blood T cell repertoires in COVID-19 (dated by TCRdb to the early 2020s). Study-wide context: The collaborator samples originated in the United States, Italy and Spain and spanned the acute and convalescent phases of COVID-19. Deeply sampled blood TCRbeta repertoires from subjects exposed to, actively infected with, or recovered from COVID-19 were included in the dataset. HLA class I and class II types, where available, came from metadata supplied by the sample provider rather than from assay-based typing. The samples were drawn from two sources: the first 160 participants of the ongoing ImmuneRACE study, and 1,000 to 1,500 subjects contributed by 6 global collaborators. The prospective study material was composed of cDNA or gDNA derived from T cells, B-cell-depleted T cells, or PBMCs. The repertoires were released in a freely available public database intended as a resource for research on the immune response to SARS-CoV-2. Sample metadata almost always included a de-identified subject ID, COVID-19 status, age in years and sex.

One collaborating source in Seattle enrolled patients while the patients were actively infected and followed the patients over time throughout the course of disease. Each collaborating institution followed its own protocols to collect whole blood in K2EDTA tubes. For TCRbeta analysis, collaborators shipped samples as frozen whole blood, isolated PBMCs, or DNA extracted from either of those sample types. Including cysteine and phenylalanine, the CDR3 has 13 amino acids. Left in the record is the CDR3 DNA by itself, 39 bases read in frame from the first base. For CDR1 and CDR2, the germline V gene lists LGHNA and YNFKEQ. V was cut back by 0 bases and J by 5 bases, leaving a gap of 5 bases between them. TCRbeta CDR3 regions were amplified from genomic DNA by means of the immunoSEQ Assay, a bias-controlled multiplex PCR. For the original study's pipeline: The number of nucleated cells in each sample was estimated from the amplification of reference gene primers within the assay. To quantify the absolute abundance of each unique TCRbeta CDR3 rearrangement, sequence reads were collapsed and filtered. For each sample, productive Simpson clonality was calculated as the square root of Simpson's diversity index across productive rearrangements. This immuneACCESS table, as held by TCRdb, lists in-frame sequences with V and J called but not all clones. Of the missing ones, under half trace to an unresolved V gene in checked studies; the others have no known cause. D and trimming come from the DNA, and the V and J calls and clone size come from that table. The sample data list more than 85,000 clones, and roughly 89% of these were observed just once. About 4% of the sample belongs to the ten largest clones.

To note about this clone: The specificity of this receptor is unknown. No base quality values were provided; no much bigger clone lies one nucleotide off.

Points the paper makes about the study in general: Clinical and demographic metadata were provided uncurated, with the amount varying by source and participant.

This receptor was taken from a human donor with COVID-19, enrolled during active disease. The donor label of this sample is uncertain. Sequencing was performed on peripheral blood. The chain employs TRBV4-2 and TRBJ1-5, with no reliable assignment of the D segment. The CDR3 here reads CASSQESDQPQHF. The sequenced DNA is TGTGCCAGCAGCCAAGAGTCGGATCAGCCCCAGCATTTT.